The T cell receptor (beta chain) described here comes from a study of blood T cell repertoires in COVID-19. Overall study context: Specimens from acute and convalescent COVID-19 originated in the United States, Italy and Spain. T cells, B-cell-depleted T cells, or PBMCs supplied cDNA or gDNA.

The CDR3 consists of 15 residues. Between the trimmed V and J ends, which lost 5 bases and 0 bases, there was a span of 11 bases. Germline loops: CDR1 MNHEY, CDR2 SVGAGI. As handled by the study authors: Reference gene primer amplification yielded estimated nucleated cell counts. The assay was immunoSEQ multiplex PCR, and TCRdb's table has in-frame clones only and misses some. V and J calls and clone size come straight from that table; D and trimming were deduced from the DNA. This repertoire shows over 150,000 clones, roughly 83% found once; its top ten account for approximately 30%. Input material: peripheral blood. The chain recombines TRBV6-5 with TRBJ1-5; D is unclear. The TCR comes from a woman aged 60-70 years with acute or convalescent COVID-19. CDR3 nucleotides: TGTGCCAGCAGTCGTCAGTCATATAGCAATCAGCCCCAGCATTTT. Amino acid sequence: CASSRQSYSNQPQHF.